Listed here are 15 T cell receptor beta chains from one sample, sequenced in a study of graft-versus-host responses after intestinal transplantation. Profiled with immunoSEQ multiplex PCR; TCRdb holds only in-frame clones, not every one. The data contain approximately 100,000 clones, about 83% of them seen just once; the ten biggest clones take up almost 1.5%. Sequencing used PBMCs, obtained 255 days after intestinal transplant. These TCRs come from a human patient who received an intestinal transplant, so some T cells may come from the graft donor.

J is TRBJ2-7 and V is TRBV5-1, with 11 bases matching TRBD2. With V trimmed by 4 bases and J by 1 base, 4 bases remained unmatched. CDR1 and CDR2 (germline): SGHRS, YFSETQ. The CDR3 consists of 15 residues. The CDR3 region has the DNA TGCGCCAGCAGCGTCACTAGCGGGGGTTCCTACGAGCAGTACTTC. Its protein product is CASSVTSGGSYEQYF.

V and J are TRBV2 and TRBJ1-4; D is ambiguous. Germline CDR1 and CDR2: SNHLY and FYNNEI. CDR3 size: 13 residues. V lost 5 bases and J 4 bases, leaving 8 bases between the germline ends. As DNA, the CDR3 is TGTGCCAGCAGTTACCTGGGTAATGAAAAACTGTTTTTT. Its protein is CASSYLGNEKLFF.

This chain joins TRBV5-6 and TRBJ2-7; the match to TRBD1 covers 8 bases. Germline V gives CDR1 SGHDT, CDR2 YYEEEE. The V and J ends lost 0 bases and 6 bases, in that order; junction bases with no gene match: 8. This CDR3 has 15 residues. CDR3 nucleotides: TGTGCCAGCAGCTTGGGAGGACAGGGCTTCTCCGAGCAGTACTTC. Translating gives CASSLGGQGFSEQYF.

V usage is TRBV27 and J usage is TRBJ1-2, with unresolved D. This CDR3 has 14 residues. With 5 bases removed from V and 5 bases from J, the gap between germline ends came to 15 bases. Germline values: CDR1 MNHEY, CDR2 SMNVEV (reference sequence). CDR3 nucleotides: TGTGCCAGCAGTCCGCGGTCGTGGAGTTATGGCTACACCTTC. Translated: CASSPRSWSYGYTF.

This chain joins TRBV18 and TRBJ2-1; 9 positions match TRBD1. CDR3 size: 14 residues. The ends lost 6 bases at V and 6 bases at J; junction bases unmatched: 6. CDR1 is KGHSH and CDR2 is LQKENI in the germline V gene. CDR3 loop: CASSPGQGPNEQFF. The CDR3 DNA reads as TGTGCCAGCTCTCCAGGACAGGGGCCCAATGAGCAGTTCTTC.

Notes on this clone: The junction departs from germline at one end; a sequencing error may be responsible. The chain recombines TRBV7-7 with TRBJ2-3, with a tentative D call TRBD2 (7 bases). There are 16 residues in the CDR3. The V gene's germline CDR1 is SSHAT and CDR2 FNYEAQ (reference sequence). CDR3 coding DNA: TGTGCTAGCAGCTTAGGACGGGGGGCAAACACAGATACGCAGTATTTT. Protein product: CASSLGRGANTDTQYF.

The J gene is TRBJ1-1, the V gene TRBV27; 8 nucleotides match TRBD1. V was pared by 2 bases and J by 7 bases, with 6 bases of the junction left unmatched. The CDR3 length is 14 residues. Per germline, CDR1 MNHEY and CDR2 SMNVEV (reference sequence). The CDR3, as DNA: TGTGCCAGCAGTTTAACAGGGGGACTCAATGAAGCTTTCTTT. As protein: CASSLTGGLNEAFF.

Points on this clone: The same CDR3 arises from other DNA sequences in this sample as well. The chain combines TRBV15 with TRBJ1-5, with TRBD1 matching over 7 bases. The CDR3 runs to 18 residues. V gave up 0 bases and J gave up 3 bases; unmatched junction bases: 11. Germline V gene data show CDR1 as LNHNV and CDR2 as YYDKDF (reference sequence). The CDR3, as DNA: TGTGCCACCAGCAGAGATCTGTTGGGGGGACAGCCCAATCAGCCCCAGCATTTT. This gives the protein CATSRDLLGGQPNQPQHF. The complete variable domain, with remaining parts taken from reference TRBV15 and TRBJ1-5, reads DAMVIQNPRYQVTQFGKPVTLSCSQTLNHNVMYWYQQKSSQAPKLLFHYYDKDFNNEADTPDNFQSRRPNTSFCFLDIRSPGLGDTAMYLCATSRDLLGGQPNQPQHFGDGTRLSIL.

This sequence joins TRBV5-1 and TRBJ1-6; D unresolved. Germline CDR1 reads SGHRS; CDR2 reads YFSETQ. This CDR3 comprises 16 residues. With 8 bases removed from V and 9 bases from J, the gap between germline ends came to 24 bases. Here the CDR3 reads CASTPAGSSSASPLHF. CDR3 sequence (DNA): TGCGCCAGTACCCCCGCGGGCTCCTCCTCCGCTTCACCCCTCCACTTT. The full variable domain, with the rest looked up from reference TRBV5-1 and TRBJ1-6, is KAGVTQTPRYLIKTRGQQVTLSCSPISGHRSVSWYQQTPGQGLQFLFEYFSETQRNKGNFPGRFSGRQFSNSRSEMNVSTLELGDSALYLCASTPAGSSSASPLHFGNGTRLTVT.

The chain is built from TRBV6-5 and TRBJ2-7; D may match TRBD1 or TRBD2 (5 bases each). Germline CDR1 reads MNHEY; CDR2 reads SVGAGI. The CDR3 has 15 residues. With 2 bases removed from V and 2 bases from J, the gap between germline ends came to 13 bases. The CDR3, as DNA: TGTGCCAGCAGTTACGGGGGACGGCTGCCCTACGAGCAGTACTTC. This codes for CASSYGGRLPYEQYF.

The CDR3 loop is CASNVRDRGAYEQYF. In DNA, the CDR3 is TGTGCCAGCAACGTCCGGGACAGGGGGGCCTACGAGCAGTACTTC. This rearrangement joins TRBV6-6 to TRBJ2-7; 11 bases align to TRBD1. Trimming removed 7 bases from V and 2 bases from J; junction bases left unmatched: 7. The germline CDR1 and CDR2 sequences are MNHNY and SVGAGI (reference sequence). The CDR3 runs 15 residues.

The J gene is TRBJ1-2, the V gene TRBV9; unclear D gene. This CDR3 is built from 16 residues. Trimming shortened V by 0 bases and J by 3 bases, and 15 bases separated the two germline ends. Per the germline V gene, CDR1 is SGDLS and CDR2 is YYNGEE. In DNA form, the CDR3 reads TGTGCCAGCAGCGTAGGAGAAGAGGCAGGAGACTATGGCTACACCTTC. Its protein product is CASSVGEEAGDYGYTF.

In DNA, the CDR3 is TGTGCCAGCAGCTTCGAGCGGCCCATCTCTGGAAACACCATATATTTT. Translating gives CASSFERPISGNTIYF. V and J are TRBV7-2 and TRBJ1-3; the D is unclear. Trimming pared 3 bases from V and 0 bases from J, leaving 12 bases between. Germline V gene lookup returns CDR1 SGHTA and CDR2 FQGNSA. This CDR3 spans 16 amino acids. The full variable domain, in which reference TRBV7-2 and TRBJ1-3 provide the parts outside the CDR3, is GAGVSQSPSNKVTEKGKDVELRCDPISGHTALYWYRQSLGQGLEFLIYFQGNSAPDKSGLPSDRFSAERTGGSVSTLTIQRTQQEDSAVYLCASSFERPISGNTIYFGEGSWLTVV.

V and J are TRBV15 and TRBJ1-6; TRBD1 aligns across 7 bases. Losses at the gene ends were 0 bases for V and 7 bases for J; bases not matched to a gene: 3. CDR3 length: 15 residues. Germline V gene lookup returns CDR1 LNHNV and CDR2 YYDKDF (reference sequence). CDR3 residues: CATSRETGDNSPLHF. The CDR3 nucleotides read TGTGCCACCAGCAGAGAAACAGGGGACAATTCACCCCTCCACTTT. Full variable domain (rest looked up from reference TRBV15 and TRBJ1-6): DAMVIQNPRYQVTQFGKPVTLSCSQTLNHNVMYWYQQKSSQAPKLLFHYYDKDFNNEADTPDNFQSRRPNTSFCFLDIRSPGLGDTAMYLCATSRETGDNSPLHFGNGTRLTVT.

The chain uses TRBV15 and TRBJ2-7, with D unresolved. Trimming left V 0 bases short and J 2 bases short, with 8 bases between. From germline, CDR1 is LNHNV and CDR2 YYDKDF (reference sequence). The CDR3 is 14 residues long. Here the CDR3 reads CATSREEIPYEQYF. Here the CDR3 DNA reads TGTGCCACCAGCAGAGAGGAGATACCCTACGAGCAGTACTTC.